These 21 T cell receptor beta chains share one sample of origin, sequenced in a study of cytomegalovirus exposure and HLA in healthy donors (dated by TCRdb to 2017 to 2019). The library was generated by the immunoSEQ multiplex PCR assay. A mixture of 60 forward primers for TCR Vbeta segments and 13 reverse primers for TCR Jbeta segments was used in the multiplex PCR. TCRdb took this table from immuneACCESS and kept in-frame rearrangements with V and J called. Such tables lack part of the clones; where checked against another copy, unresolved V genes explain under half of the gap, and the rest is unexplained. This sample lists roughly 180,000 clones; roughly 85% were detected once. About 1.3% of the sample comes from the top ten. Material: PBMCs. These receptor sequences come from a man aged 25 to 40 in good health and CMV-seronegative.

The V and J genes are TRBV25-1 and TRBJ1-1; 12 nucleotides line up with TRBD1. The CDR3 extends over 17 amino acids. Unmatched junction bases numbered 11, after V lost 4 bases and J lost 5 bases. The germline gives CDR1 MGHDK, CDR2 SYGVNS. DNA of the CDR3: TGTGCCAGCAGTGTAGGGACAGGGGGCCAGATCGGGACTGAAGCTTTCTTT. Its translation is CASSVGTGGQIGTEAFF.

V is TRBV4-1 and J is TRBJ1-1; D is unresolved. The germline CDR1 and CDR2 sequences are MGHRA and YSYEKL. The CDR3 consists of 15 residues. The germline V and J ends were trimmed by 3 bases and 1 base, with 12 bases remaining between them. CDR3 sequence (DNA): TGCGCCAGCAGCCACCTTCAGGAAGGGAACACTGAAGCTTTCTTT. Protein: CASSHLQEGNTEAFF.

The rearrangement links TRBV6-5 to TRBJ2-3; 11 bases line up with TRBD2. The CDR3 spans 15 residues. Unmatched junction bases numbered 1, after V lost 4 bases and J lost 1 base. The germline V gene encodes CDR1 MNHEY and CDR2 SVGAGI. CDR3 sequence: CASSSLAGGTDTQYF. CDR3 DNA: TGTGCCAGCAGTTCACTAGCGGGGGGCACAGATACGCAGTATTTT.

This clone showed up just a few times. CDR3 bases: TGTGCCATCACAGGGACTAGAAGGGAGACCCAGTACTTC. This translates into CAITGTRRETQYF. V and J are TRBV7-8 and TRBJ2-5, with 8 nucleotides matching TRBD2. Per germline, CDR1 SGHVS and CDR2 FQNEAQ. The ends lost 10 bases at V and 5 bases at J; junction bases unmatched: 9. This CDR3 spans 13 amino acids.

This clone showed up just once. The chain has TRBV9 and TRBJ1-2; D ambiguous. CDR3 length: 16 amino acids. With 3 bases removed from V and 1 base from J, the gap between germline ends came to 16 bases. CDR1 is SGDLS, CDR2 YYNGEE, per germline. The CDR3 spells CASSARTEDLNYGYTF. DNA for the CDR3: TGTGCCAGCAGCGCGCGGACTGAAGATCTTAACTATGGCTACACCTTC.

The genes are TRBV6-5 and TRBJ2-3, with a tentative D call TRBD2 (5 bases). V lost 6 bases to trimming and J lost 4 bases, with 14 bases between them. The CDR3 loop spans 14 amino acids. Per the germline V gene, CDR1 is MNHEY and CDR2 is SVGAGI. In nucleotides, the CDR3 is TGTGCCAGCAGGGAAGCGGCGGGTCCAGATACGCAGTATTTT. Its protein product is CASREAAGPDTQYF.

The gene calls are TRBV18 and TRBJ2-3; D not resolved. The CDR3 has 13 residues. Germline CDR1 and CDR2: KGHSH and LQKENI. V dropped 8 bases and J dropped 1 base, with 10 bases sitting between them. CDR3 coding DNA: TGTGCCAGCCTTGGGCAGGGCACAGATACGCAGTATTTT. Amino acid sequence: CASLGQGTDTQYF.

The CDR3 loop is CASSEEPGGRTGELFF. CDR3 nucleotide sequence: TGCGCCAGCAGCGAGGAGCCGGGAGGTAGGACCGGGGAGCTGTTTTTT. The V gene is TRBV5-1, the J gene TRBJ2-2; 7 bases agree with TRBD2. Trimming at V came to 4 bases and at J to 5 bases, leaving 11 bases not matched to a gene. The CDR3 is 16 amino acids. Germline-derived CDR1 and CDR2 are SGHRS and YFSETQ.

This chain joins TRBV9 and TRBJ2-3; 9 nucleotides line up with TRBD2. Germline CDR1 and CDR2: SGDLS and YYNGEE. This CDR3 is built from 17 residues. Trimming at V came to 0 bases and at J to 0 bases, leaving 5 bases not matched to a gene. CDR3 in DNA: TGTGCCAGCAGCGTAGCACGGACTAGCGTTAGCACAGATACGCAGTATTTT. It yields the protein CASSVARTSVSTDTQYF.

The chain links TRBV14 to TRBJ2-3, with D tentatively TRBD1 (6 bases). Deletions cut 4 bases from V and 5 bases from J, with 16 bases between. The germline V gene has CDR1 SGHDN and CDR2 FVKESK. The CDR3 has 15 residues. The CDR3 DNA follows: TGTGCCAGCAGCCTCAGGGGTGGAATGGGAGATACGCAGTATTTT. Protein sequence: CASSLRGGMGDTQYF.

The genes are TRBV18 and TRBJ1-1, with TRBD1 as a possible D gene (5 bases). CDR1 is KGHSH and CDR2 is LQKENI in the germline V gene. V dropped 0 bases and J dropped 2 bases, with 16 bases sitting between them. The CDR3 length is 17 residues. The CDR3 here is CASSPPYGGPANTEAFF. The CDR3 nucleotides are TGTGCCAGCTCACCACCGTACGGGGGACCTGCTAACACTGAAGCTTTCTTT.

V and J are TRBV7-2 and TRBJ2-2; D is perhaps TRBD2 (6 bases). The CDR3 is 14 amino acids. V lost 3 bases and J 1 base, leaving 6 bases between the germline ends. Germline values: CDR1 SGHTA, CDR2 FQGNSA. CDR3 region: CASSFSGNTGELFF. CDR3 sequence (DNA): TGTGCCAGCAGCTTTAGCGGGAACACCGGGGAGCTGTTTTTT.

The V gene is TRBV14, the J gene TRBJ2-3; D is possibly TRBD2 (6 bases). V lost 0 bases to trimming and J lost 7 bases, with 17 bases between them. CDR3 size: 16 residues. Per germline, CDR1 SGHDN and CDR2 FVKESK. The CDR3 region is CASSQESISLAYTQYF. The DNA of the CDR3 is TGTGCCAGCAGCCAAGAGTCCATCTCCCTAGCGTATACGCAGTATTTT.

V usage is TRBV27 and J usage is TRBJ1-5, with TRBD1 matching 8 bases. Germline assignment: CDR1 MNHEY and CDR2 SMNVEV (reference sequence). J gave up 3 bases and V 7 bases, and 11 bases lay outside the gene matches. There are 16 residues in the CDR3. CDR3 sequence: CASTPLGQGSNQPQHF. The DNA of the CDR3 is TGTGCCAGCACCCCGTTAGGACAGGGATCCAATCAGCCCCAGCATTTT.

This chain uses TRBV7-2 with TRBJ2-7; 10 nucleotides agree with TRBD2. Germline CDR1 SGHTA, CDR2 FQGNSA. The CDR3 has 16 residues. J lost 0 bases, V lost 5 bases, and 7 bases had no gene match. As DNA, the CDR3 is TGTGCCAGCAGCCCTGGACTAGCGGTGAGCTCCTACGAGCAGTACTTC. It encodes CASSPGLAVSSYEQYF.

The chain couples TRBV11-2 to TRBJ2-7; maybe TRBD2 (6 bases). Trimming pared 4 bases from V and 3 bases from J, leaving 7 bases between. The germline V gene has CDR1 SGHAT and CDR2 FQNNGV. The CDR3 runs 12 residues. The CDR3 reads CASSSGVYEQYF. The CDR3 DNA is TGTGCCAGCAGCTCGGGGGTCTACGAGCAGTACTTC.

This clone has more than one count but fewer than ten. The V and J genes are TRBV14 and TRBJ1-1; D may be TRBD1 (5 bases). The CDR3 length is 13 residues. CDR1 and CDR2 from the germline V gene are SGHDN and FVKESK. Trimming removed 5 bases at V and 1 base at J, with 8 bases between. DNA for the CDR3: TGTGCCAGCAGCGTCGACAGGAACACTGAAGCTTTCTTT. Translating it yields CASSVDRNTEAFF.

The chain joins TRBV7-6 to TRBJ1-2; D is unclear. The V gene lost 1 base and the J gene lost 2 bases, with 5 bases spanning the gap. The CDR3 is 13 residues long. Per germline, CDR1 SGHVS and CDR2 FNYEAQ. Written as DNA, the CDR3 is TGTGCCAGCAGCTTAGGGCAAAACTATGGCTACACCTTC. Translation gives CASSLGQNYGYTF.

The chain uses TRBV6-5 and TRBJ1-2, with D perhaps matching TRBD1 (5 bases). Germline V gives CDR1 MNHEY, CDR2 SVGAGI. The CDR3 runs to 15 residues. The germline V and J ends were trimmed by 3 bases and 2 bases, with 13 bases remaining between them. CDR3 loop: CASSYKVGGNYGYTF. For the CDR3, the DNA is TGTGCCAGCAGTTATAAGGTGGGGGGGAACTATGGCTACACCTTC.

The rearrangement links TRBV11-2 to TRBJ2-7; a weak D match, TRBD2 (6 bases). This CDR3 has 15 residues. Germline V gene sequence: CDR1 SGHAT, CDR2 FQNNGV. With 3 bases removed from V and 2 bases from J, the gap between germline ends came to 14 bases. As DNA, the CDR3 is TGTGCCAGCAGCTTTTGGGACTCGCCGGCCTACGAGCAGTACTTC. Translating gives CASSFWDSPAYEQYF.

V and J are TRBV6-5 and TRBJ1-3; D unresolved. Germline V gene lookup returns CDR1 MNHEY and CDR2 SVGAGI. The CDR3 is 14 residues long. V was pared by 6 bases and J by 0 bases, with 9 bases between. CDR3 sequence reads: CASSLDGSGNTIYF. CDR3 bases: TGTGCCAGCAGCCTAGACGGCTCTGGAAACACCATATATTTT.